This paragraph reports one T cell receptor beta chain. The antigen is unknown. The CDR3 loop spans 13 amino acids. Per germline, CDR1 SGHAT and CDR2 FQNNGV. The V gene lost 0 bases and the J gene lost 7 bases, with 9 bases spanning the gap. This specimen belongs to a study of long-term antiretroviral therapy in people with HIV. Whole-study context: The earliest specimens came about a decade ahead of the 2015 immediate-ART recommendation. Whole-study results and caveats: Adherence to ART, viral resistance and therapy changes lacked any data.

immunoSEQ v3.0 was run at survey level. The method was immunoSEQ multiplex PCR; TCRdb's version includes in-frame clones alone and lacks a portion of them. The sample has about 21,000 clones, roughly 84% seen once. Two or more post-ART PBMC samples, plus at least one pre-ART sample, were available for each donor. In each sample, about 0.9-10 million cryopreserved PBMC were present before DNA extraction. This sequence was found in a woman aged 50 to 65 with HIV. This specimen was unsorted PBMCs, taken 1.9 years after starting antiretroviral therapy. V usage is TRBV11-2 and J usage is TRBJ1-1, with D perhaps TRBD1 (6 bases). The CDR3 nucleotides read TGTGCCAGCAGCTTAGAGGGGGCGGGTGAAGCTTTCTTT. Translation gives CASSLEGAGEAFF.